This is a list of T cell receptor beta chains from one sample in a study of blood T cells in healthy people across ages. TCRdb independently ran MiXCR on the 5' RACE reads; one entry per CDR3 protein. The sample carries some 790,000 distinct CDR3 sequences, more than 25% recorded once. Sequences were obtained from blood. The receptors here all came from a woman older than 75 in good health. Both conserved end residues are part of each CDR3. Each record gives: CDR3 DNA, CDR3 protein, J gene, D gene, clone size, V gene. D genes are given only for firm matches. Some rows have no size entry. The others give once, few or many, or a class for an expanded clone.

CDR3 DNA: TGTGCCAGCAGTTACTCGACCAGCGGGGCGTCCTACGAGCAGTACTTC
CDR3 protein: CASSYSTSGASYEQYF
J gene: TRBJ2-7
D gene: TRBD2
clone size: few
V gene: TRBV6-5

CDR3 DNA: TGTGCCAGCAGCACGCGAAGGGCAACTAATGAAAAACTGTTTTTT
CDR3 protein: CASSTRRATNEKLFF
J gene: TRBJ1-4
D gene: -
clone size: many
V gene: TRBV11-2

CDR3 DNA: TGTGCCAGCAGTACCCACCGCTGGGGAGAGGGGGGGAGAGCCCAGTACTTC
CDR3 protein: CASSTHRWGEGGRAQYF
J gene: TRBJ2-5
D gene: -
clone size: -
V gene: TRBV28

CDR3 DNA: TGCGCCAGCAGCTTAGTGGGACAGGCTTACAATGAGCAGTTCTTC
CDR3 protein: CASSLVGQAYNEQFF
J gene: TRBJ2-1
D gene: TRBD1
clone size: few
V gene: TRBV5-1

CDR3 DNA: TGTGCCAGCAGCAAACGGGACAGGGGCTATGGCTACACCTTC
CDR3 protein: CASSKRDRGYGYTF
J gene: TRBJ1-2
D gene: TRBD1
clone size: few
V gene: TRBV9

CDR3 DNA: TGTGCCATCAGTGACCCCGACAGGGGGCAAATAGATAACTATGGCTACACCTTC
CDR3 protein: CAISDPDRGQIDNYGYTF
J gene: TRBJ1-2
D gene: TRBD1
clone size: many
V gene: TRBV10-3

CDR3 DNA: TGTGCCAGCAGCCAGACAGGGGGGAAAGCTTTCTTT
CDR3 protein: CASSQTGGKAFF
J gene: TRBJ1-1
D gene: TRBD1
clone size: few
V gene: TRBV6-6

CDR3 DNA: TGTGCCAGCAGTTACTCTGACAGTCTGCCTGAGCAGTTCTTC
CDR3 protein: CASSYSDSLPEQFF
J gene: TRBJ2-1
D gene: -
clone size: many
V gene: TRBV6-6

CDR3 DNA: TGTGCCAGCAGTTACCCGGACAGCGATAGCTCTGGGGCCAACGTCCTGACTTTC
CDR3 protein: CASSYPDSDSSGANVLTF
J gene: TRBJ2-6
D gene: -
clone size: many
V gene: TRBV6-2/TRBV6-3

CDR3 DNA: TGTGCCAGCAGCTTACAGGGTTCGAACACTGAAGCTTTCTTT
CDR3 protein: CASSLQGSNTEAFF
J gene: TRBJ1-1
D gene: -
clone size: many
V gene: TRBV7-2

CDR3 DNA: TGTGCCACCGACAGGGCAAAGACTGGGGCCAACGTCCTGACTTTC
CDR3 protein: CATDRAKTGANVLTF
J gene: TRBJ2-6
D gene: TRBD1
clone size: -
V gene: TRBV30

CDR3 DNA: TGTGCCACCAAGACCGTCCGGGGCGAGCAGTACTTC
CDR3 protein: CATKTVRGEQYF
J gene: TRBJ2-7
D gene: -
clone size: many
V gene: TRBV27

CDR3 DNA: TGCGCCAGCAGCTATGGACGCTACAGGGAAGATTCACCCCTCCACTTT
CDR3 protein: CASSYGRYREDSPLHF
J gene: TRBJ1-6
D gene: -
clone size: -
V gene: TRBV5-1

CDR3 DNA: TGTGCCAGCAGCATACAGGGGACCCTACAAGAGACCCAGTACTTC
CDR3 protein: CASSIQGTLQETQYF
J gene: TRBJ2-5
D gene: TRBD1
clone size: few
V gene: TRBV5-4

CDR3 DNA: TGTGCCAGCAGCTTCACAGGGACTGGGGCCAACGTCCTGACTTTC
CDR3 protein: CASSFTGTGANVLTF
J gene: TRBJ2-6
D gene: -
clone size: many
V gene: TRBV7-9

CDR3 DNA: TGTGCCAGCAGACAGACCGGGACAGGGGGCCGAGTCAAAAACATTCAGTACTTC
CDR3 protein: CASRQTGTGGRVKNIQYF
J gene: TRBJ2-4
D gene: TRBD1
clone size: few
V gene: TRBV25-1

CDR3 DNA: TGTGCCAGCAGGGACGAGCGCAGGAGAAATGAGCAGTTCTTC
CDR3 protein: CASRDERRRNEQFF
J gene: TRBJ2-1
D gene: -
clone size: -
V gene: TRBV2

CDR3 DNA: TGTGCCACCAGTGGGACAGGGGGCCAGGAGACCCAGTACTTC
CDR3 protein: CATSGTGGQETQYF
J gene: TRBJ2-5
D gene: TRBD1
clone size: -
V gene: TRBV24-1

CDR3 DNA: TGTGCCAGCAGACAGACAACCACCGCTAACTATGGCTACACCTTC
CDR3 protein: CASRQTTTANYGYTF
J gene: TRBJ1-2
D gene: -
clone size: many
V gene: TRBV6-5

CDR3 DNA: TGTGCCAGCAGCTTAGCGACAGGGTTGGTTGAGCAGTACTTC
CDR3 protein: CASSLATGLVEQYF
J gene: TRBJ2-7
D gene: TRBD1
clone size: -
V gene: TRBV7-9

CDR3 DNA: TGTGCCAGCAACTTAAACCGCGGGGAGCTGTTTTTT
CDR3 protein: CASNLNRGELFF
J gene: TRBJ2-2
D gene: -
clone size: -
V gene: TRBV12-3/TRBV12-4

CDR3 DNA: TGTGCCAGCAGTTACTCTTACTCGGGACGGAATAATTCACCCCTCCACTTT
CDR3 protein: CASSYSYSGRNNSPLHF
J gene: TRBJ1-6
D gene: -
clone size: -
V gene: TRBV6-5

CDR3 DNA: TGTGCCAGCAGTTCCTTGGGAGCGGGGACCACAGATACGCAGTATTTT
CDR3 protein: CASSSLGAGTTDTQYF
J gene: TRBJ2-3
D gene: TRBD2
clone size: few
V gene: TRBV6-5

CDR3 DNA: TGTGCCAGCAGTCACACAGGACATACGAACACCGGGGAGCTGTTTTTT
CDR3 protein: CASSHTGHTNTGELFF
J gene: TRBJ2-2
D gene: -
clone size: -
V gene: TRBV4-2

CDR3 DNA: TGTGCCAGCAGACCGACAGGGTCCTACGAGCAGTACTTC
CDR3 protein: CASRPTGSYEQYF
J gene: TRBJ2-7
D gene: TRBD1
clone size: many
V gene: TRBV12-3/TRBV12-4

CDR3 DNA: TGTGCCAGCAGGGCAGTATTGAGCACTGAAGCTTTCTTT
CDR3 protein: CASRAVLSTEAFF
J gene: TRBJ1-1
D gene: -
clone size: few
V gene: TRBV2

CDR3 DNA: TGCAGTGCTAGGAGCGGCTATGGCTACACCTTC
CDR3 protein: CSARSGYGYTF
J gene: TRBJ1-2
D gene: -
clone size: -
V gene: TRBV20-1

CDR3 DNA: TGCGCCAGCCGCCCGGCGGCAGGGTATACTGAAGCTTTCTTT
CDR3 protein: CASRPAAGYTEAFF
J gene: TRBJ1-1
D gene: -
clone size: many
V gene: TRBV5-1

CDR3 DNA: TGTGCCAGCAGACCGGGACAGGTCAGTCAGCCCCAGCATTTT
CDR3 protein: CASRPGQVSQPQHF
J gene: TRBJ1-5
D gene: TRBD1
clone size: few
V gene: TRBV6-2/TRBV6-3

CDR3 DNA: TGTGCCAGCAGTCCCGCGACTAGCGGGGGGGCAGGGGAGCAGTTCTTC
CDR3 protein: CASSPATSGGAGEQFF
J gene: TRBJ2-1
D gene: TRBD2
clone size: many
V gene: TRBV27

CDR3 DNA: TGTGCCAGCAGTAGGGGAGTAGCCAAAAACATTCAGTACTTC
CDR3 protein: CASSRGVAKNIQYF
J gene: TRBJ2-4
D gene: -
clone size: many
V gene: TRBV12-3/TRBV12-4

CDR3 DNA: TGTGCCAGCAGTTACTCGGGGCCAGGGCAGGCTTTCTTT
CDR3 protein: CASSYSGPGQAFF
J gene: TRBJ1-1
D gene: -
clone size: -
V gene: TRBV6-5

CDR3 DNA: TGTGCCAGCAGCTTAACGACAGGGTATAACACTGAAGCTTTCTTT
CDR3 protein: CASSLTTGYNTEAFF
J gene: TRBJ1-1
D gene: TRBD1
clone size: -
V gene: TRBV7-8

CDR3 DNA: TGTGCCACCAGCAGACAGGGGGTGGCCGGGGAGCTGTTTTTT
CDR3 protein: CATSRQGVAGELFF
J gene: TRBJ2-2
D gene: TRBD1
clone size: -
V gene: TRBV15

CDR3 DNA: TGCAGTGCTAGTGAGTGGGGATTCGGAAATGAGCAGTTCTTC
CDR3 protein: CSASEWGFGNEQFF
J gene: TRBJ2-1
D gene: -
clone size: -
V gene: TRBV20-1

CDR3 DNA: TGCAGTGTTAAAGCGTTTATGAACACTGAAGCTTTCTTT
CDR3 protein: CSVKAFMNTEAFF
J gene: TRBJ1-1
D gene: -
clone size: few
V gene: TRBV20-1

CDR3 DNA: TGTGCCAGCAACTTGACAGGGGGGGACTATGGCTACACCTTC
CDR3 protein: CASNLTGGDYGYTF
J gene: TRBJ1-2
D gene: TRBD1
clone size: -
V gene: TRBV5-5

CDR3 DNA: TGCGCCAGCAGCCGGGGACAGGGAACGGACAATGAGCAGTACTTC
CDR3 protein: CASSRGQGTDNEQYF
J gene: TRBJ2-5
D gene: TRBD1
clone size: -
V gene: TRBV5-1

CDR3 DNA: TGCGCCAGCAGCTTGAACGGTGTGAACACTGAAGCTTTCTTT
CDR3 protein: CASSLNGVNTEAFF
J gene: TRBJ1-1
D gene: -
clone size: -
V gene: TRBV5-1

CDR3 DNA: TGTGCCAGCAGCCTCCAGGGGGGCGGTCTAAATGAGCAGTTCTTC
CDR3 protein: CASSLQGGGLNEQFF
J gene: TRBJ2-1
D gene: -
clone size: many
V gene: TRBV6-5

CDR3 DNA: TGTGCCAGCTGTATTCGCCAAGAGACCCAGTACTTC
CDR3 protein: CASCIRQETQYF
J gene: TRBJ2-5
D gene: -
clone size: -
V gene: TRBV7-2

CDR3 DNA: TGCAGTGCAAAGCTAGCGGGGGGCCGCTACAATGAGCAGTTCTTC
CDR3 protein: CSAKLAGGRYNEQFF
J gene: TRBJ2-1
D gene: TRBD2
clone size: -
V gene: TRBV20-1